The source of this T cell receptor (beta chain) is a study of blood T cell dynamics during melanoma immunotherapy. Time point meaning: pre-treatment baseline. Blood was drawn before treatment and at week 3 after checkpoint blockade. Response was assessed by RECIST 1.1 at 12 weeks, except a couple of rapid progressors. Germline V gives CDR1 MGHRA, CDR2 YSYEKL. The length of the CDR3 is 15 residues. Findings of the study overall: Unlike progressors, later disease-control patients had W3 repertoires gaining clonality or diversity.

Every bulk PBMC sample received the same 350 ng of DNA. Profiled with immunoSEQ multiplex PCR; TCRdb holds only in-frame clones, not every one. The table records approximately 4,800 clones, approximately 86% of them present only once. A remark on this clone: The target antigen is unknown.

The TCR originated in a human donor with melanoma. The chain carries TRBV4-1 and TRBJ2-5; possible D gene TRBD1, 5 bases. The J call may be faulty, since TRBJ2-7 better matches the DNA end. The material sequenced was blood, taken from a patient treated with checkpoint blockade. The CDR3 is CASSPGHSRTYEQYF. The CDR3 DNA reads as TGCGCCAGCAGCCCCGGACATTCGAGAACCTACGAGCAGTACTTC.